This note documents a single TCR beta chain sequence. The target antigen is unknown. CD8 cells regarded as naive lacked CD45RO, were positively chosen for CCR7, and omitted terminally differentiated effector memory CD45RA+ cells. The data derive from a study of shared clonotypes between healthy human individuals. Study-level results: With a few donors compared, about 5% of naive CD4 clonotypes were shared.

Repertoires were generated with immunoSEQ multiplex PCR, while TCRdb's copy carries only in-frame clones and drops some. The table includes about 1.9 million clones, 80% to 95% detected once. The CDR3 length is 19 residues. Germline CDR1 is SEHNR and CDR2 is FQNEAQ (reference sequence). V gave up 5 bases and J gave up 0 bases, with 20 bases separating them. V gene TRBV7-9 combines with J gene TRBJ2-6; D tentatively fits TRBD1 or TRBD2 (5 bases each). The source of this sequence is a man aged 18 to 30 in good health. Some clones in this sample may be carry-over from other donors' samples. Sequenced sample: naive CD8+ T cells from PBMCs. In nucleotides, the CDR3 is TGTGCCAGCAGCCAAAATACCGGGACGTATTCCTCTGGGGCCAACGTCCTGACTTTC. Its protein is CASSQNTGTYSSGANVLTF.